This TCR beta chain derives from a study of blood T cells in healthy people across ages. Study results and caveats: Because donor CMV status was unknown, expanded clonotype changes were possibly confounded. Roughly linearly, TCR beta diversity per million T cells fell as age increased.

Germline V gene data show CDR1 as GTSNPN and CDR2 as SVGIG (reference sequence). The CDR3 sequence is 16 residues long. Healthy Caucasian individuals from Russia aged roughly 6 to 95 were enrolled as donors. Then a second PCR, running roughly 6 to 12 cycles, was carried out with a sample-barcoded 5' primer and a J-beta primer mix. Tagging of each cDNA molecule was performed by a template-switch adaptor with 12 random nucleotides. MiXCR, run by TCRdb on the 5' RACE reads, gives a single entry per CDR3 protein. The repertoire includes around 1,600,000 distinct CDR3 sequences, 40% to 45% of them detected once, and approximately 4% sits in the top ten. A remark on this clonotype: Its antigen is not identified.

The sequence derives from a woman between 18 and 30 years old in good health. This sequence joins TRBV30 and TRBJ2-4, with D uncertain. The DNA end favors TRBJ2-7, so the J call may be wrong. Sequenced material: blood. CDR3 loop: CAWRPLPIVIPYEQYF. CDR3 DNA sequence: TGTGCCTGGAGGCCACTCCCAATAGTTATCCCCTACGAGCAGTACTTC.